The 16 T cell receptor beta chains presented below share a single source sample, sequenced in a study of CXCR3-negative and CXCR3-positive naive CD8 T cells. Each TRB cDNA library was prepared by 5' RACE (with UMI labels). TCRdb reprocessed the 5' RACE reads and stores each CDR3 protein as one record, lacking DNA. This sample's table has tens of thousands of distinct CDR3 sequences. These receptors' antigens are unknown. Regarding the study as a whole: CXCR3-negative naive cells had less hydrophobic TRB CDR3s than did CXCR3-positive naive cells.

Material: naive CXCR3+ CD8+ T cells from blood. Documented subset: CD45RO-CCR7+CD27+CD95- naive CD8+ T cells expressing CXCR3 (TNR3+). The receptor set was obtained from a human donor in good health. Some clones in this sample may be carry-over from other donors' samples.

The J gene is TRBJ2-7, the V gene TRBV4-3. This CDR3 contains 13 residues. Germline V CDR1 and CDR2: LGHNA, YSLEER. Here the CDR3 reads CASSQDQGYEQYF.

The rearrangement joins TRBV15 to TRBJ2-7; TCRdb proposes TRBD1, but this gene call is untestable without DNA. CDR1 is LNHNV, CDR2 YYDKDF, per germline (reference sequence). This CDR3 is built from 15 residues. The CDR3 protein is CATSRDDSGGYEQYF.

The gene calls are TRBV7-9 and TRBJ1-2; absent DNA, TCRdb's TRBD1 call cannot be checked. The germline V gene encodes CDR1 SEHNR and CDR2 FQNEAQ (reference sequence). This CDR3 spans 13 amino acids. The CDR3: CASSSWTGDGYTF.

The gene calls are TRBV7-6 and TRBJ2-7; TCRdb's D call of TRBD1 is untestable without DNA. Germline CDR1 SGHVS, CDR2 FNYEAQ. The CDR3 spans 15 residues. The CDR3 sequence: CASSLNRGHSYEQYF. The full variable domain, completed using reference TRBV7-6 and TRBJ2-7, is GAGVSQSPRYKVTKRGQDVALRCDPISGHVSLYWYRQALGQGPEFLTYFNYEAQQDKSGLPNDRFSAERPEGSISTLTIQRTEQRDSAMYRCASSLNRGHSYEQYFGPGTRLTVT.

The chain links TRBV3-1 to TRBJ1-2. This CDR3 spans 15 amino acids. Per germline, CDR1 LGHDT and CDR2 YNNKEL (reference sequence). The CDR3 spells CASTPGPAPSYGYTF.

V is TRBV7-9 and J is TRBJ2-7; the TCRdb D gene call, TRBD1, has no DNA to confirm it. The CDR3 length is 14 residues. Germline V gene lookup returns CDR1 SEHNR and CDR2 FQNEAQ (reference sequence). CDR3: CASSHRDSAYEQYF. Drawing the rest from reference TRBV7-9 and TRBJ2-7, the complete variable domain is DTGVSQNPRHKITKRGQNVTFRCDPISEHNRLYWYRQTLGQGPEFLTYFQNEAQLEKSRLLSDRFSAERPKGSFSTLEIQRTEQGDSAMYLCASSHRDSAYEQYFGPGTRLTVT.

CDR3 in amino acids: CSVAPTGYPEKLFF. The J gene is TRBJ1-4, the V gene TRBV29-1; the D gene TCRdb calls, TRBD1, cannot be checked with no DNA. CDR1 and CDR2 (germline): SQVTM, ANQGSEA. This CDR3 is 14 amino acids long.

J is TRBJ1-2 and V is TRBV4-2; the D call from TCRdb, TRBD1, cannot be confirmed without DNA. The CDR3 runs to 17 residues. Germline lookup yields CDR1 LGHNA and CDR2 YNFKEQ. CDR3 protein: CASSQGPTGGTLYGYTF.

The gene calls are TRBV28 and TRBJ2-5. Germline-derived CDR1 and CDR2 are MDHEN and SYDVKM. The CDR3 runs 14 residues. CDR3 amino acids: CASSLPLRQQTQYF.

This chain's CDR3 is CASSYSNTQPFYSNQPQHF. The chain uses TRBV6-7 and TRBJ1-5. TRBV6-7 is labeled an ORF, and its function is uncertain. The CDR3 sequence is 19 residues long.

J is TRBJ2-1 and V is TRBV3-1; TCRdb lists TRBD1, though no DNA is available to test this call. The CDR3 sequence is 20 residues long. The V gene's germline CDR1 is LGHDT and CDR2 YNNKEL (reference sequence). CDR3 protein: CASSQERDPGSAGTYNEQFF.

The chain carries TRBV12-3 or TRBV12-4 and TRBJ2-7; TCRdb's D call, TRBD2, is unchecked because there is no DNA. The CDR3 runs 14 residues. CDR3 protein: CASSLSIGGNEQYF.

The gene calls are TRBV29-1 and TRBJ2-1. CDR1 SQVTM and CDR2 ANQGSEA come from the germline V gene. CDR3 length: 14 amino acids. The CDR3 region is CSVEWVAGYNEQFF.

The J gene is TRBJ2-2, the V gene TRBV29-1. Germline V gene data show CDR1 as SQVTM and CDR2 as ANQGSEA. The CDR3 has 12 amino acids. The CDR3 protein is CSVEGQTGELFF.

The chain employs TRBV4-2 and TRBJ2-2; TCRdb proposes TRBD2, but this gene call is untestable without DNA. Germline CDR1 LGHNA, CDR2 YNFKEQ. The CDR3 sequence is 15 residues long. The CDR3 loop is CASSQSAGLTGELFF.

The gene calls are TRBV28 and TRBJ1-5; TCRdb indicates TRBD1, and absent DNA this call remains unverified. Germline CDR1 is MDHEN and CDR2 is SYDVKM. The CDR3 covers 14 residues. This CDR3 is CASSYGRGAQPQHF.